Given below is one T cell receptor (beta chain) in context. Its antigen is unidentified. Assay used: immunoSEQ multiplex PCR; TCRdb lists only in-frame clones, some missing. The sample yields tens of thousands of clones, roughly 80% seen once. The data belong to a study of radiotherapy plus CTLA-4 blockade in lung cancer. The CDR3 totals 16 residues. The germline gives CDR1 SGHNT, CDR2 YENEEA. V was pared by 5 bases and J by 7 bases, with 9 bases of the junction left unmatched. Study conclusions and caveats: There was expansion of tumor-derived TCR clones in blood after radiotherapy plus ipilimumab. Interferon-beta and early blood T cell clone dynamics reportedly predicted response best.

This chain links TRBV11-3 with TRBJ2-1; 12 nucleotides match TRBD2. The sequence was collected from a human donor with non-small cell lung cancer who had stable disease on radiotherapy plus ipilimumab. This specimen was peripheral blood, taken from a patient treated with radiotherapy plus ipilimumab. CDR3 nucleotide sequence: TGTGCCAGCAGCCCCCAACTAGCGGGGGGTGAAAATGAGCAGTTCTTC. Translated, it gives CASSPQLAGGENEQFF.